This TCR beta chain was recorded in a study of blood T cell repertoires in COVID-19. Across the whole study: Samples representing acute and convalescent COVID-19 were sourced from the United States, Italy and Spain. The analysed material was cDNA or gDNA that came from T cells, B-cell-depleted T cells, or PBMCs.

With 1 base removed from V and 5 bases from J, the gap between germline ends came to 12 bases. Germline CDR1 SGHVS, CDR2 FQNEAQ. The CDR3 contains 16 residues. This clone has only a few counts. Assay: immunoSEQ multiplex PCR; the TCRdb copy retains only in-frame clones and omits some. The sample has about 410,000 clones; 75% to 90% are singletons. Material for sequencing was peripheral blood. The clonotype originates from a woman aged 25 to 45 with active or convalescent COVID-19. The rearrangement joins TRBV7-8 to TRBJ1-6; D gene unclear. This chain's CDR3 is CASSLDPAQNNSPLHF. In DNA form, the CDR3 reads TGTGCCAGCAGCTTAGATCCGGCACAGAATAATTCACCCCTCCACTTT.